This T cell receptor (beta chain) was identified in a study of immune evolution from preneoplasia to lung adenocarcinoma. Study-level background: HLA loss of heterozygosity: about 7% AIS, about 15% MIA, about 31% ADC, none AAH.

Study results and limitations: From normal lung to invasive adenocarcinoma, top clone frequencies appeared to decrease. Clonality was highest in normal lung, lower in later-stage lesions apparently.

TCRdb's table, derived via immunoSEQ multiplex PCR, lists solely in-frame clones and lacks some. The table has 1,500 to 2,000 clones, around 66% seen once. After pathologic assessment, macro-dissection selected premalignant or tumor cells for extraction. Details on this clone: Its target is unknown.

The sample was FFPE minimally invasive lung adenocarcinoma tissue. The TCR was taken from a person between 55 and 80 years old with lung adenocarcinoma.

This CDR3 is CASSESDGTYNEQFF. The CDR3, as DNA: TGTGCCAGCAGTGAATCCGACGGTACCTACAATGAGCAGTTCTTC. The chain has TRBV25-1 and TRBJ2-1; D unresolved. Per germline, CDR1 MGHDK and CDR2 SYGVNS. Trimming took off 1 base at V and 2 bases at J, with 9 bases between the two ends. The CDR3 has 15 amino acids.